What follows is one TCR beta chain and its context. The study drew participants aged about 18 to 89 years from some 25 US areas. Recovered status applied to Cohort 3 donors who had two consecutive negative PCRs. It also applied to those with clearance or with symptom resolution. This sample was included in a study of blood T cell repertoires in COVID-19. Clones were read by immunoSEQ multiplex PCR, and TCRdb kept only the in-frame ones, dropping some. Of approximately 300,000 clones in the sample, about nine tenths are singletons; the top ten hold 4.5% to 5.5%. The clonotype was recovered from a man aged 60 to 75 who had recovered from COVID-19. Sequenced: PBMCs or T cells enriched from blood (not recorded which).

The CDR3 loop is CASSLGTGMSYNEQFF. DNA for the CDR3: TGTGCCAGCAGCTTAGGTACAGGGATGTCCTACAATGAGCAGTTCTTC. The chain recombines TRBV11-3 with TRBJ2-1; D possibly corresponds to TRBD1 (6 bases). V gave up 1 base and J gave up 1 base, with 11 bases separating them. The CDR3 is 16 residues long. The germline CDR1 and CDR2 sequences are SGHNT and YENEEA.